These 22 T cell receptor beta chains originate from one sample sequenced in a study of T-cell reconstitution after alpha-beta-depleted transplantation in children. As it was prepared, the TCRbeta library received unique molecular identifiers. A single record per CDR3 protein comes from TCRdb applying MiXCR to the PCR reads. Here the sample spans 530,000 or so distinct CDR3 sequences, 25% to 30% being singletons. The sequenced sample was PBMCs, obtained before TCRalphabeta/CD19-depleted stem cell transplant. Receptors were obtained from a boy less than two years old with Wiskott-Aldrich syndrome, due to receive a stem cell transplant.

The V and J genes are TRBV20-1 and TRBJ2-5; D remains ambiguous. Germline loops: CDR1 DFQATT, CDR2 SNEGSKA (reference sequence). The CDR3 has 13 amino acids. V lost 5 bases, J lost 0 bases, and 10 bases lay in between. As DNA, the CDR3 is TGCAGTGCTTCTACAGCGTACCAAGAGACCCAGTACTTC. Protein sequence: CSASTAYQETQYF.

This chain uses TRBV12-3 or TRBV12-4 with TRBJ2-7; unclear D gene. V dropped 2 bases and J dropped 6 bases, with 11 bases sitting between them. The CDR3 length is 13 residues. CDR3 in DNA: TGTGCCAGCAGTTTAAAAGGGTCACGCGAGCAGTACTTC. Amino acid sequence: CASSLKGSREQYF.

CDR3 protein: CASSHTDSGEQETQYF. CDR3 bases: TGTGCCAGCAGCCACACGGACAGTGGGGAACAAGAGACCCAGTACTTC. The gene calls are TRBV3-1 and TRBJ2-5; D possibly corresponds to TRBD1 (6 bases). CDR3 length equals 16 residues. The V end was cut by 3 bases, the J end by 2 bases, with 16 bases between. The germline V gene encodes CDR1 LGHDT and CDR2 YNNKEL (reference sequence).

The CDR3 is CASSSTDRGSNEQYF. In nucleotides, the CDR3 is TGTGCCAGCAGCTCCACGGACAGGGGTAGCAACGAGCAGTACTTC. V is TRBV7-2 and J is TRBJ2-7, with TRBD1 identical over 9 bases. Germline CDR1 SGHTA, CDR2 FQGNSA. CDR3 length: 15 residues. V shed 4 bases and J 5 bases; nucleotides not matched to a gene: 9.

The chain links TRBV12-3 or TRBV12-4 to TRBJ2-2; D is perhaps TRBD1 (5 bases). The CDR3 consists of 14 residues. Trimming removed 6 bases from V and 3 bases from J, with 11 bases in between. CDR3 nucleotides: TGTGCCAGCAGGAAGACAGATTACACCGGGGAGCTGTTTTTT. It translates to CASRKTDYTGELFF.

The CDR3 protein is CASSLVARRDRGQETQYF. The DNA for the CDR3 is TGCGCCAGCAGCTTGGTTGCTAGAAGGGACAGGGGGCAAGAGACCCAGTACTTC. The chain links TRBV5-1 to TRBJ2-5, with TRBD1 identical over 11 bases. The CDR3 totals 18 residues. CDR1 and CDR2 (germline): SGHRS, YFSETQ. J was trimmed by 2 bases and V by 0 bases; bases with no gene match: 9.

This clonotype was observed a few times. This chain joins TRBV29-1 and TRBJ2-1; 7 bases line up with TRBD1. V dropped 4 bases and J dropped 7; count of bases not matched to a gene: 7. The CDR3 sequence is 13 residues long. Germline values: CDR1 SQVTM, CDR2 ANQGSEA. The CDR3 protein is CSVGQGTGNEQFF. The CDR3 coding sequence is TGCAGCGTTGGACAGGGAACGGGTAATGAGCAGTTCTTC.

V is TRBV12-3 or TRBV12-4 and J is TRBJ1-1; the D is unclear. The germline V and J ends were trimmed by 7 bases and 4 bases, with 16 bases remaining between them. CDR3 length: 14 residues. The CDR3 bases are TGTGCCAGCACCATGGGTTGGAGTGGCACTGAAGCTTTCTTT. It specifies CASTMGWSGTEAFF.

V is TRBV20-1 and J is TRBJ1-5; TRBD1 matches at 8 bases. CDR1 and CDR2 (germline): DFQATT, SNEGSKA (reference sequence). The CDR3 is 16 amino acids. Losses at the gene ends were 0 bases for V and 6 bases for J; bases not matched to a gene: 10. The CDR3 DNA reads as TGCAGTGCTAGAGACCGTTTGACAGGGGAAAGTCAGCCCCAGCATTTT. This codes for CSARDRLTGESQPQHF.

This clonotype was detected many times. The chain joins TRBV5-1 to TRBJ1-1; D unclear. The V gene's germline CDR1 is SGHRS and CDR2 YFSETQ. The CDR3 contains 12 residues. V was pared by 3 bases and J by 1 base, with 4 bases between. The CDR3 nucleotides are TGCGCCAGCAGCTCGGGGAACACTGAAGCTTTCTTT. This codes for CASSSGNTEAFF.

Many counts were recorded for this clonotype. V gene TRBV27 combines with J gene TRBJ2-7, with TRBD1 as a possible D gene (6 bases). The CDR3 runs 17 residues. Germline loops: CDR1 MNHEY, CDR2 SMNVEV (reference sequence). The V and J ends lost 2 bases and 3 bases respectively, with 20 bases between them. CDR3 amino acids: CASSLVPTGGPYYEQYF. The DNA of the CDR3 is TGTGCCAGCAGTTTAGTCCCGACAGGAGGCCCCTACTACGAGCAGTACTTC.

This chain connects TRBV28 to TRBJ1-5, with D unresolved. Germline-derived CDR1 and CDR2 are MDHEN and SYDVKM. The CDR3 totals 13 residues. The V end was cut by 7 bases, the J end by 10 bases, with 17 bases between. The CDR3 DNA is TGTGCCAGCACCATACGGTGGGGTCGCCCCCAGCATTTT. Residues: CASTIRWGRPQHF.

This clonotype was recorded once. The V gene is TRBV5-1, the J gene TRBJ2-3; tentatively, D is TRBD2 (6 bases). CDR1 SGHRS and CDR2 YFSETQ come from the germline V gene. The ends were cut back, 1 base at V and 5 bases at J, with 14 bases in the middle. The CDR3 contains 15 residues. CDR3 DNA: TGCGCCAGCAGCTTGCGGCAACAGGAGGGAGATACGCAGTATTTT. This gives the protein CASSLRQQEGDTQYF.

This chain connects TRBV5-1 to TRBJ1-3; D not resolved. Trimming took 4 bases from V and 0 from J, leaving 8 bases between them. The CDR3 runs to 14 residues. Germline loops: CDR1 SGHRS, CDR2 YFSETQ. Here the CDR3 reads CASSAGPSGNTIYF. Written as DNA, the CDR3 is TGCGCCAGCAGCGCAGGACCCTCTGGAAACACCATATATTTT.

The chain carries TRBV28 and TRBJ1-4; perhaps TRBD1 as D (6 bases). Trimming removed 4 bases from V and 11 bases from J, with 20 bases in between. The germline V gene encodes CDR1 MDHEN and CDR2 SYDVKM. This CDR3 has 15 amino acids. The CDR3 DNA is TGTGCCAGCAGTTCCCCCACAGGACAGTGGATGAAACTGTTTTTT. Protein: CASSSPTGQWMKLFF.

This clonotype appeared a few times. The V call is TRBV5-1, the J call TRBJ2-1, with TRBD2 matching over 13 bases. This CDR3 contains 19 residues. The V gene end was trimmed by 0 bases and the J gene end by 1 base; junction bases not matched to a gene: 7. In germline, CDR1 is SGHRS, CDR2 YFSETQ. The DNA of the CDR3 is TGCGCCAGCAGCTTGGGAAGCTTACTAGCGGGAGGGTCCTACAATGAGCAGTTCTTC. This encodes CASSLGSLLAGGSYNEQFF.

This sequence joins TRBV5-5 and TRBJ2-1; no clear D gene. Germline values: CDR1 SGHKS, CDR2 YYEKEE (reference sequence). The V end lost 0 bases, the J end lost 6 bases, and 13 bases lay between the germline ends. There are 15 residues in the CDR3. CDR3 in amino acids: CASSLAPSFSNEQFF. The CDR3 bases are TGTGCCAGCAGCTTGGCCCCCTCGTTTTCCAATGAGCAGTTCTTC.

The genes are TRBV5-1 and TRBJ1-1, with a possible D match to TRBD1 (5 bases). This CDR3 spans 18 amino acids. Trimming left V 1 base short and J 1 base short, with 20 bases between. Germline V gene data show CDR1 as SGHRS and CDR2 as YFSETQ. CDR3 sequence (DNA): TGCGCCAGCAGCTTGTGGGGCCGGGGTGGACCGACGAACACTGAAGCTTTCTTT. Its protein is CASSLWGRGGPTNTEAFF.

The chain uses TRBV7-6 and TRBJ1-5; D not resolved. Trimming stripped 1 base from V and 2 bases from J, with 6 bases between. Germline V gene sequence: CDR1 SGHVS, CDR2 FNYEAQ. The CDR3 runs 14 residues. DNA of the CDR3: TGTGCCAGCAGCTTAGATTTGGGCAATCAGCCCCAGCATTTT. Amino acids: CASSLDLGNQPQHF.

The chain joins TRBV5-6 to TRBJ2-3, with D maybe TRBD2 (6 bases). The length of the CDR3 is 16 residues. Germline CDR1 reads SGHDT; CDR2 reads YYEEEE. V lost 0 bases and J lost 3, with 14 bases in between. For the CDR3, the DNA is TGTGCCAGCAGCTTGGATTTTAAGCGGGCGACAGATACGCAGTATTTT. This codes for CASSLDFKRATDTQYF.

The rearrangement joins TRBV7-9 to TRBJ1-2; D possibly corresponds to TRBD1 (6 bases). This CDR3 is built from 16 residues. Germline CDR1 and CDR2: SEHNR and FQNEAQ (reference sequence). The V end was cut by 5 bases, the J end by 8 bases, with 24 bases between. The CDR3: CASSLQSPTGLGGYTF. As DNA, the CDR3 is TGTGCCAGCAGCCTCCAGTCCCCAACAGGGTTGGGAGGCTACACCTTC.

The chain's CDR3 is CATRTSGDTGELFF. CDR3 DNA: TGTGCCACCCGGACTAGCGGTGACACCGGGGAGCTGTTTTTT. V is TRBV10-3 and J is TRBJ2-2, with 10 bases identical to TRBD2. Germline V lookup: CDR1 ENHRY, CDR2 SYGVKD. V gave up 10 bases and J gave up 3 bases; unmatched junction bases: 5. The CDR3 extends over 14 amino acids.